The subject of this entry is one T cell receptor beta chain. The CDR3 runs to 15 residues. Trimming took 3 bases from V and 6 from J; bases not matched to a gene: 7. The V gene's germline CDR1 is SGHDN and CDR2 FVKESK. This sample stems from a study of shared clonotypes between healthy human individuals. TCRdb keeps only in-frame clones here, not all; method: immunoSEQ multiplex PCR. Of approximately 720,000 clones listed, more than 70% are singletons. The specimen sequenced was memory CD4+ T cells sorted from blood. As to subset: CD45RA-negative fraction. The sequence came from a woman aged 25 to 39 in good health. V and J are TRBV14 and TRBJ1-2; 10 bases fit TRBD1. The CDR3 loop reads CASSQEGQGKNGYTF. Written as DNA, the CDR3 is TGTGCCAGCAGCCAGGAGGGACAGGGGAAGAATGGCTACACCTTC.